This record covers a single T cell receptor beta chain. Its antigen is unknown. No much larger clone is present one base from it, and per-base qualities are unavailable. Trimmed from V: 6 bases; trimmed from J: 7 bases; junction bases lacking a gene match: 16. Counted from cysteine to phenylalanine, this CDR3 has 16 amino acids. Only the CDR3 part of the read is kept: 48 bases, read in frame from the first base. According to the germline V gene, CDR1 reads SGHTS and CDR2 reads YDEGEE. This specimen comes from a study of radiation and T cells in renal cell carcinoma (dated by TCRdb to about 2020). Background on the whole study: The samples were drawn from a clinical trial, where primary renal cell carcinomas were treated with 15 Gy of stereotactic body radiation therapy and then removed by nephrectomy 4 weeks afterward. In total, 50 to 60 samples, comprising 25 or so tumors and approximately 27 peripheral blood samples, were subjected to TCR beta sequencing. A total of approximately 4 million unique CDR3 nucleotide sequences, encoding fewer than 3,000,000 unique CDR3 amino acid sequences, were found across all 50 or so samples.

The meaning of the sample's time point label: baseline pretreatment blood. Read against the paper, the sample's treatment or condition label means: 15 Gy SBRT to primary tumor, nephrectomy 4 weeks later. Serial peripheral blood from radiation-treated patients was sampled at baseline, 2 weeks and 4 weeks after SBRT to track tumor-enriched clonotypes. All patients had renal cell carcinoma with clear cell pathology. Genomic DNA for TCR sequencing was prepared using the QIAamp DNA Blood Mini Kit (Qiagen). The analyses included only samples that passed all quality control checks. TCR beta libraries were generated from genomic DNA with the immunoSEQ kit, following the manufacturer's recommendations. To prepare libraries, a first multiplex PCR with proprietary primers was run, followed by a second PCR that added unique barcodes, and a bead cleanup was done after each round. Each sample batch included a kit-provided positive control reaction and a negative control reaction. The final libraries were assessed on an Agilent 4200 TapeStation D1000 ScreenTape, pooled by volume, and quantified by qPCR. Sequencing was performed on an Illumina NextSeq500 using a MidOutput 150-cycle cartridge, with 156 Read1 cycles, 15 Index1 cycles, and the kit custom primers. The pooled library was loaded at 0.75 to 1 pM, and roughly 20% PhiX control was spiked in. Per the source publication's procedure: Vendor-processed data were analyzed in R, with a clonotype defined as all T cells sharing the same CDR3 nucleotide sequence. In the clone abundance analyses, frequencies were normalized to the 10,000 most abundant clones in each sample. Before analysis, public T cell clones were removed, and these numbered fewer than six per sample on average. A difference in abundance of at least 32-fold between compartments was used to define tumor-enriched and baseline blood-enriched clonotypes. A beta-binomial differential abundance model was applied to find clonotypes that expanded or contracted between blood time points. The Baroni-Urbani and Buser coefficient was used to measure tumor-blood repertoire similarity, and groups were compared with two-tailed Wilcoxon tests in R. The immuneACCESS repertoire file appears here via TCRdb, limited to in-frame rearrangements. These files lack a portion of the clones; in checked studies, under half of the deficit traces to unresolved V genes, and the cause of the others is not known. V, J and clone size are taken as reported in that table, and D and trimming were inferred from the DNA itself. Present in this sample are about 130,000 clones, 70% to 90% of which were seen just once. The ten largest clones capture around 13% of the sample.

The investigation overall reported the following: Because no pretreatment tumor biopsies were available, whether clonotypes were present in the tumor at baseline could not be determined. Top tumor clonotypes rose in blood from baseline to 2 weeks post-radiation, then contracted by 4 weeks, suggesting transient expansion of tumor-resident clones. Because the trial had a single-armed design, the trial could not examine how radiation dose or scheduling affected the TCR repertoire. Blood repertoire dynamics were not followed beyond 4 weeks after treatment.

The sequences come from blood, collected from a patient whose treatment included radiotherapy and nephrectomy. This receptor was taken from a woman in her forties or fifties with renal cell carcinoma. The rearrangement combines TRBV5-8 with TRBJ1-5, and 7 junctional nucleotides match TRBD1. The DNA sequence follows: TGTGCCAGCAACGTTAAGGGGGCGGGTTTGCTGCAGCCCCAGCATTTT. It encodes CASNVKGAGLLQPQHF.